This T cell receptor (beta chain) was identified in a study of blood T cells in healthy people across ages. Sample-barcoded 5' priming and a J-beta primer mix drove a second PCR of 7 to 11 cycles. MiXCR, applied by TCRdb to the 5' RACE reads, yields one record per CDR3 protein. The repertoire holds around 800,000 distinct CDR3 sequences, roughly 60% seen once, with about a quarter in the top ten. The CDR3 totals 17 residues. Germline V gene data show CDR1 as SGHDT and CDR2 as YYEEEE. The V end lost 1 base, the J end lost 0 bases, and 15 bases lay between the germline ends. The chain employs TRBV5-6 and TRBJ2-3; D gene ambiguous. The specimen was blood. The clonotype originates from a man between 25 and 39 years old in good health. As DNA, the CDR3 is TGTGCCAGCAGCTTGATTCGTGCCCCCCCTAGCACAGATACGCAGTATTTT. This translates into CASSLIRAPPSTDTQYF.